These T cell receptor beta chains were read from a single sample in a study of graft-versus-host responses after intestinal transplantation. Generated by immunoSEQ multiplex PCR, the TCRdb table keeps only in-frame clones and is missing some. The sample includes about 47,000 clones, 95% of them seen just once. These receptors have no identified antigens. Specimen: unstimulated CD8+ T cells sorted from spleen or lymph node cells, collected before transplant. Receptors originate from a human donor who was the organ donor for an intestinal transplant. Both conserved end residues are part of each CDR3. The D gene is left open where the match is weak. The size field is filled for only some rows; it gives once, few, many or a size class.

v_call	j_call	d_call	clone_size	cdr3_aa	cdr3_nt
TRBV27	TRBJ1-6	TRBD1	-	CASRGQGSSYNSPLHF	TGTGCCAGCAGGGGACAGGGGAGCTCCTATAATTCACCCCTCCACTTT
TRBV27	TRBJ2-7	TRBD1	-	CASSRQGGFYHEQYF	TGTGCCAGCAGTAGACAGGGGGGGTTCTACCACGAGCAGTACTTC
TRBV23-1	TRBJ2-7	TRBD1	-	CASSRSTGERYEQYF	TGCGCCAGCAGTAGATCGACAGGGGAACGCTACGAGCAGTACTTC
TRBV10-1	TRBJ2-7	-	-	CASSEAGLTYEQYF	TGCGCCAGCAGTGAGGCAGGGCTGACCTACGAGCAGTACTTC
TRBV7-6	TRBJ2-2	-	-	CASSPGRTNTGELFF	TGTGCCAGCAGCCCCGGACGGACGAACACCGGGGAGCTGTTTTTT
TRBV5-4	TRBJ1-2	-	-	CASSLVGPPAGGYTF	TGTGCCAGCAGCTTGGTTGGGCCTCCCGCAGGAGGCTACACCTTC
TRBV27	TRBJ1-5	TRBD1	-	CASSTGGTNQPQHF	TGTGCCAGCAGTACAGGGGGGACCAATCAGCCCCAGCATTTT
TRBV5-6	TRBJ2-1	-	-	CASSLGLGFNEQFF	TGTGCCAGCAGCTTGGGTTTGGGTTTCAATGAGCAGTTCTTC
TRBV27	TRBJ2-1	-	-	CASSLTGYNEQFF	TGTGCCAGCAGTCTTACAGGATACAATGAGCAGTTCTTC
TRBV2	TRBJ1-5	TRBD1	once	CASSADRDSGNQPQHF	TGTGCCAGCAGTGCCGACAGGGATAGTGGCAATCAGCCCCAGCATTTT
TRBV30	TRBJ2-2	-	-	CAWSRGTGELFF	TGTGCCTGGTCCAGGGGCACCGGGGAGCTGTTTTTT
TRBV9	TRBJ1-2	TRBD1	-	CASSGGTALYGYTF	TGTGCCAGCAGCGGGGGGACAGCTTTATATGGCTACACCTTC
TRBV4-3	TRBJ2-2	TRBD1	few	CASSHLWAGQGNTGELFF	TGCGCCAGCAGCCACCTTTGGGCGGGACAGGGAAACACCGGGGAGCTGTTTTTT
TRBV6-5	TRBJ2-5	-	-	CASSHYPRGEKETQYF	TGTGCCAGCAGTCACTACCCGCGGGGAGAGAAAGAGACCCAGTACTTC
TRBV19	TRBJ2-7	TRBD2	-	CASSISGGRAEQYF	TGTGCCAGTAGTATCTCAGGCGGGAGGGCCGAGCAGTACTTC
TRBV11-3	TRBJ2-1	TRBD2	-	CASSWQGLGYANEQFF	TGTGCCAGCAGCTGGCAGGGACTAGGTTATGCGAATGAGCAGTTCTTC
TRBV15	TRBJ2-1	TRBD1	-	CATSRSRDRETDEQFF	TGTGCCACCAGCAGGTCCCGGGACAGGGAAACGGATGAGCAGTTCTTC
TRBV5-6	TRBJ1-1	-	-	CASSWGLGLANTEAFF	TGTGCCAGCAGCTGGGGGCTGGGGCTAGCTAACACTGAAGCTTTCTTT